Below, 5 T cell receptor beta chains from the same sample are listed, as sequenced in a study of CD8 T cells in ankylosing spondylitis. Using its own MiXCR run on the 5' RACE reads, TCRdb lists one record per CDR3 protein. The sample comprises approximately 240,000 distinct CDR3 sequences, 8% to 11% of which are singletons, and about 3% rests with the top ten. Sequenced sample: blood, either unsorted or a sorted T cell fraction (not recorded which). These receptor sequences come from a male donor with ankylosing spondylitis or in good health (not recorded which).

This clonotype came up many times. V is TRBV6-5 and J is TRBJ1-1, with D possibly being TRBD1 (5 bases). V lost 2 bases, J lost 11 bases, and 12 bases lay in between. This CDR3 is built from 12 residues. Per the germline V gene, CDR1 is MNHEY and CDR2 is SVGAGI. The CDR3 nucleotides read TGTGCCAGCAGTTACGGGGCCCAAGAGGCTTTCTTT. Its protein is CASSYGAQEAFF.

The chain recombines TRBV24-1 with TRBJ2-2; the D gene is possibly TRBD1 (6 bases). Trimming shortened V by 4 bases and J by 5 bases, and 13 bases separated the two germline ends. The germline V gene has CDR1 KGHDR and CDR2 SFDVKD. The CDR3 runs 15 residues. CDR3 sequence (DNA): TGTGCCACCAGTGACACCAAGGGGGTGACCGGGGAGCTGTTTTTT. Residues: CATSDTKGVTGELFF.

The table lists this clonotype with a few counts. The chain has TRBV5-4 and TRBJ2-1, with D possibly matching TRBD2 (5 bases). Germline values: CDR1 SGHNT, CDR2 YYREEE (reference sequence). Trimming pared 4 bases from V and 0 bases from J, leaving 11 bases between. The CDR3 spans 15 residues. The CDR3 sequence: CASSTTTSSYNEQFF. The DNA of the CDR3 is TGTGCCAGCAGCACTACCACTAGCTCCTACAATGAGCAGTTCTTC.

This clonotype occurred a few times. The V gene is TRBV7-6, the J gene TRBJ2-3, with a tentative D call TRBD1 (5 bases). This CDR3 has 16 residues. Germline V gene lookup returns CDR1 SGHVS and CDR2 FNYEAQ. V lost 0 bases and J 8 bases, leaving 18 bases between the germline ends. CDR3 sequence: CASSLAQGVGGSTQYF. The CDR3 bases are TGTGCCAGCAGCTTAGCGCAGGGTGTGGGCGGATCTACGCAGTATTTT.

V is TRBV30 and J is TRBJ1-3; tentative D call: TRBD1 (5 bases). Germline values: CDR1 GTSNPN, CDR2 SVGIG (reference sequence). This CDR3 spans 13 amino acids. Trimming removed 5 bases from V and 9 bases from J, with 17 bases in between. In DNA form, the CDR3 reads TGTGCCTGGGGGGGGTCCACCCGGGGCACCATATATTTT. The encoded protein is CAWGGSTRGTIYF.